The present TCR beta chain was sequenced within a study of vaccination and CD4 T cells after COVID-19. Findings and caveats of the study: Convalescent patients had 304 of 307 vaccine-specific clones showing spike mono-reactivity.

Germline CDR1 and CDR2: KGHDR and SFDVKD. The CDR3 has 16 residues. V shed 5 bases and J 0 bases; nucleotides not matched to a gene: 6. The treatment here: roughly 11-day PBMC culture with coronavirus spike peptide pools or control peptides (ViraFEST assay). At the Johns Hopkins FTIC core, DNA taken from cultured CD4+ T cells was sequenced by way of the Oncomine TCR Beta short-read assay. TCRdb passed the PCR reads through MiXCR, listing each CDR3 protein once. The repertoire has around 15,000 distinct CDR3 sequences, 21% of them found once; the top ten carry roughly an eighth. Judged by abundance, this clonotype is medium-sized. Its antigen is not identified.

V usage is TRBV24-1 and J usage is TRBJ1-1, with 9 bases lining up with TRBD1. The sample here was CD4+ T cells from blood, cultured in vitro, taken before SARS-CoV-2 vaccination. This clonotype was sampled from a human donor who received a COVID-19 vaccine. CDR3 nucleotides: TGTGCCACCAGTGCTGGGACAGGGACCTTGAACACTGAAGCTTTCTTT. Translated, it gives CATSAGTGTLNTEAFF.